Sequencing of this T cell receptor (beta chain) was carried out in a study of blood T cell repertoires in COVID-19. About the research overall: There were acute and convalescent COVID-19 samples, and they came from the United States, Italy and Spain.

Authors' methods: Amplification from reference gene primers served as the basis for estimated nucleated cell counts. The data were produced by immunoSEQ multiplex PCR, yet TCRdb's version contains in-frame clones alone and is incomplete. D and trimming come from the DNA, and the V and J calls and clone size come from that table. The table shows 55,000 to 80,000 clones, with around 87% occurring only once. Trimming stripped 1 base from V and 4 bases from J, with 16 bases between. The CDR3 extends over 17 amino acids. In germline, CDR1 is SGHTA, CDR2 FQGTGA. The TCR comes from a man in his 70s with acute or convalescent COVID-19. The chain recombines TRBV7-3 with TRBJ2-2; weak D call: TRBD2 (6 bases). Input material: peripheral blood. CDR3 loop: CASSLNPGSGSTGELFF. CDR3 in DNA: TGTGCCAGCAGCTTAAATCCCGGGAGCGGCAGCACCGGGGAGCTGTTTTTT.